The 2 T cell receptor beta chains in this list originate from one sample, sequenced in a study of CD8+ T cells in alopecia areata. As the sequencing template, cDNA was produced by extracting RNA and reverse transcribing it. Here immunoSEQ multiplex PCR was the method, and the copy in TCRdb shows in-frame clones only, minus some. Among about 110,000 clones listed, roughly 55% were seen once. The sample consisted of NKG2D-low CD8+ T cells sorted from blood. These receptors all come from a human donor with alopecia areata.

CDR3 DNA sequence: TGTGCCAGTAGTCGTTCGGGATCTGGCTACACCTTC. It yields the protein CASSRSGSGYTF. The chain carries TRBV19 and TRBJ1-2; no definite D call. CDR3 length: 12 amino acids. From germline, CDR1 is LNHDA and CDR2 SQIVND (reference sequence). Trimming left V 5 bases short and J 7 bases short, with 11 bases between.

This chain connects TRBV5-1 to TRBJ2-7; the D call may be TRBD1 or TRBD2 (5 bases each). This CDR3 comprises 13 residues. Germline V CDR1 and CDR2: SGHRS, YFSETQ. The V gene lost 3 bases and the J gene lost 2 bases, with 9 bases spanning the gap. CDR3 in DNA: TGCGCCAGCAGCTGGGACCTAACCTACGAGCAGTACTTC. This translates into CASSWDLTYEQYF.